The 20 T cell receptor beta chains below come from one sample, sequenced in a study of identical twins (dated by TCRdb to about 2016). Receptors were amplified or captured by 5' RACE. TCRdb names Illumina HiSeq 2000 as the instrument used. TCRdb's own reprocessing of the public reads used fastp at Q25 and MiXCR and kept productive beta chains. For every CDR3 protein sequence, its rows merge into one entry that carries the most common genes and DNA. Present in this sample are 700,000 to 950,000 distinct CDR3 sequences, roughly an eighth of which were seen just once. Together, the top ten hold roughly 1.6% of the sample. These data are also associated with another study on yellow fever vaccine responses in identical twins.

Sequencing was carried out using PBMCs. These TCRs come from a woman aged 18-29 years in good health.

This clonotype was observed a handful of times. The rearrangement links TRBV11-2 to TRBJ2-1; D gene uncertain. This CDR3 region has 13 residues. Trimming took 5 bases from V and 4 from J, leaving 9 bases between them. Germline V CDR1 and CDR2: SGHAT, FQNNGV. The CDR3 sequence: CASSTHTYNEQFF. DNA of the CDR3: TGTGCCAGCAGCACTCACACATACAATGAGCAGTTCTTC.

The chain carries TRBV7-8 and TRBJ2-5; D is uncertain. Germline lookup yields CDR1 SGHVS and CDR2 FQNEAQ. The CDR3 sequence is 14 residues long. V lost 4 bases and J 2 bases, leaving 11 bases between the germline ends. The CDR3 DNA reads TGTGCCAGCAGCTCAAGGAATCCACAAGAGACCCAGTACTTC. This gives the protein CASSSRNPQETQYF. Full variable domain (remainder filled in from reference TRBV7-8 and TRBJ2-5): GAGVSQSPRYKVAKRGQDVALRCDPISGHVSLFWYQQALGQGPEFLTYFQNEAQLDKSGLPSDRFFAERPEGSVSTLKIQRTQQEDSAVYLCASSSRNPQETQYFGPGTRLLVL.

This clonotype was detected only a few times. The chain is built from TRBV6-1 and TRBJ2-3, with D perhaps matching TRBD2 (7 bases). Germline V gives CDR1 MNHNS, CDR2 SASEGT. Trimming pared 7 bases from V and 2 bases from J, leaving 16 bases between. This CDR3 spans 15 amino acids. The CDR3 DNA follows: TGTGCCAGCACTGGGGGGGGCGGATACACAGATACGCAGTATTTT. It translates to CASTGGGGYTDTQYF.

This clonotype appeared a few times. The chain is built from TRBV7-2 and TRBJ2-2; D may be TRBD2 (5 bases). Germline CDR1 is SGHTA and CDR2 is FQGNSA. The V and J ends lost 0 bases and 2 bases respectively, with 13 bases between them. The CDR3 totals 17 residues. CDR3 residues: CASSLAQHLANTGELFF. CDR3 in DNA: TGTGCCAGCAGCTTAGCTCAACACCTAGCTAACACCGGGGAGCTGTTTTTT.

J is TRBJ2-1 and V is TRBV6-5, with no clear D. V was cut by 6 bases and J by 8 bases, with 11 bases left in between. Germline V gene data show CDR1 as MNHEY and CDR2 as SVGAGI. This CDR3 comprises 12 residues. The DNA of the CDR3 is TGTGCCAGCAGGCTAGGTGGGGATGAGCAGTTCTTC. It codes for CASRLGGDEQFF.

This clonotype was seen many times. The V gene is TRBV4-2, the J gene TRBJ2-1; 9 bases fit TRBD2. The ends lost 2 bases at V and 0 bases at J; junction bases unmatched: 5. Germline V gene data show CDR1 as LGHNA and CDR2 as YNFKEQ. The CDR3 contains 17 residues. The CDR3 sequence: CASSQSPSGVSYNEQFF. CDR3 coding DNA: TGTGCCAGCAGCCAATCACCTAGCGGGGTCTCCTACAATGAGCAGTTCTTC.

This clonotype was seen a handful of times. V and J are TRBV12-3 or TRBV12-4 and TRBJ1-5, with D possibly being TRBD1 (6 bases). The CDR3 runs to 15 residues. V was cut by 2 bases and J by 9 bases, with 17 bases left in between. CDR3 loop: CASSLTGTGQSPQHF. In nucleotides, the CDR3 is TGTGCCAGCAGTTTAACAGGGACGGGGCAATCGCCCCAGCATTTT.

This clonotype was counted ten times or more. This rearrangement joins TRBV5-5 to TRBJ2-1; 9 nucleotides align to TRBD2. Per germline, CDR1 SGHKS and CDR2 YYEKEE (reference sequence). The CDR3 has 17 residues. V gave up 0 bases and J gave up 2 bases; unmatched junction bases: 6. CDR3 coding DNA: TGTGCCAGCAGCTTGGAAGGTAGCGGGGGACCCTACAATGAGCAGTTCTTC. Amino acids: CASSLEGSGGPYNEQFF.

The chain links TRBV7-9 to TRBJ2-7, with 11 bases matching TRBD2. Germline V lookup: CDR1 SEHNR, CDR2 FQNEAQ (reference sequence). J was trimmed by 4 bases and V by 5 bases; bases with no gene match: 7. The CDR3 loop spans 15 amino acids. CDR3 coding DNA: TGTGCCAGCAGCAAAACTAGCGGGAGAGGTTACGAGCAGTACTTC. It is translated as CASSKTSGRGYEQYF.

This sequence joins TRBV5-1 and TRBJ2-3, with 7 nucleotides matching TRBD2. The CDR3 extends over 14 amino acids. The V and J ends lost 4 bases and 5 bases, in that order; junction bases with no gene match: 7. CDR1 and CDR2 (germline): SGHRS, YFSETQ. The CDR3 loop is CASSPEGGRDTQYF. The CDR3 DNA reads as TGCGCCAGCAGCCCTGAGGGCGGGAGAGATACGCAGTATTTT.

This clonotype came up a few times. CDR3 bases: TGTGCCAGCAGTTCTAAGACAGGGCTCACAGATACGCAGTATTTT. Amino acids: CASSSKTGLTDTQYF. The chain joins TRBV12-3 or TRBV12-4 to TRBJ2-3, with TRBD1 matching 7 bases. Germline trimming cut 4 bases from V and 2 bases from J; bases unmatched to any gene: 6. The CDR3 spans 15 residues.

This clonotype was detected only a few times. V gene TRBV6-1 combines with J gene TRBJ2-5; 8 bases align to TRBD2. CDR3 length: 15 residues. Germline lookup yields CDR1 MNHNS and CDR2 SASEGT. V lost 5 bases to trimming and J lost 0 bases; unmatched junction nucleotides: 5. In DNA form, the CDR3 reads TGTGCCAGCAGTCCCGGGGGGGCCCACCAAGAGACCCAGTACTTC. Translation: CASSPGGAHQETQYF.

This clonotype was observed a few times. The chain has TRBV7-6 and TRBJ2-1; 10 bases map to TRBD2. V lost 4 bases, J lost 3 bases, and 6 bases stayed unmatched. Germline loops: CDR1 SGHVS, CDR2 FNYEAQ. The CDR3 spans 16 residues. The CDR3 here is CASSSAGLAVYNEQFF. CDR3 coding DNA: TGTGCCAGCAGCTCAGCCGGACTAGCGGTCTACAATGAGCAGTTCTTC. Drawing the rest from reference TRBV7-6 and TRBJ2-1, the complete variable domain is GAGVSQSPRYKVTKRGQDVALRCDPISGHVSLYWYRQALGQGPEFLTYFNYEAQQDKSGLPNDRFSAERPEGSISTLTIQRTEQRDSAMYRCASSSAGLAVYNEQFFGPGTRLTVL.

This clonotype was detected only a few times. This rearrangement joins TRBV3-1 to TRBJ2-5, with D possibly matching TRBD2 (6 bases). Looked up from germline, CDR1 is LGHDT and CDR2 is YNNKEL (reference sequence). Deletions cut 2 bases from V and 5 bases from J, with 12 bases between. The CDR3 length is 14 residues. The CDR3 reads CASSQFEEGETQYF. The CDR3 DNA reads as TGTGCCAGCAGCCAATTTGAGGAGGGGGAGACCCAGTACTTC.

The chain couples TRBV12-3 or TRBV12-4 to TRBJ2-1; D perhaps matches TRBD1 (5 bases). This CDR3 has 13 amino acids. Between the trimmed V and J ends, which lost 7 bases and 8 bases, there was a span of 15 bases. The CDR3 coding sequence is TGTGCCAGCACCCCCCCAGGGTTCGATGAGCAGTTCTTC. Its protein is CASTPPGFDEQFF.

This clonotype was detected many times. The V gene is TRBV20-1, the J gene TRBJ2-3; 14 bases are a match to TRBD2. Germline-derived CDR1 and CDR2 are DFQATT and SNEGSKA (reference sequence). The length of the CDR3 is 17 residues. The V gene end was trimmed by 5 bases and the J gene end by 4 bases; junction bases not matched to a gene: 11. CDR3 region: CSAGTSGSGGGADTQYF. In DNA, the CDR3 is TGCAGTGCTGGGACTAGCGGGAGCGGCGGAGGGGCAGATACGCAGTATTTT.

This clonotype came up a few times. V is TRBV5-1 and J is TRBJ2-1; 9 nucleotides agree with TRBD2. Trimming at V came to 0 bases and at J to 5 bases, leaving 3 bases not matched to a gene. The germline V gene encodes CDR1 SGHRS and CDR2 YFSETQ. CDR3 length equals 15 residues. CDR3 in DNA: TGCGCCAGCAGCTTGGAGCGGGAGGTCGACAATGAGCAGTTCTTC. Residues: CASSLEREVDNEQFF.

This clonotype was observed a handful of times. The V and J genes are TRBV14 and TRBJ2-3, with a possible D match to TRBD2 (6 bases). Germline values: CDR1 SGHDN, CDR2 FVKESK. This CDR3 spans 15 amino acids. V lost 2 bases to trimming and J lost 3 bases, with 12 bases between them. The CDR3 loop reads CASSQITRGTDTQYF. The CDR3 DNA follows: TGTGCCAGCAGCCAAATAACCCGGGGGACAGATACGCAGTATTTT.

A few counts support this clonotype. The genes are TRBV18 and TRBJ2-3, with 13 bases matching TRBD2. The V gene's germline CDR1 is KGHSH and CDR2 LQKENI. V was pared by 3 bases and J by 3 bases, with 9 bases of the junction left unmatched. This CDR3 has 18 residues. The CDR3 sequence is CASSPGLAGVSRTDTQYF. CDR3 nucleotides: TGTGCCAGCTCACCCGGACTAGCGGGAGTCTCTCGGACAGATACGCAGTATTTT.

In DNA form, the CDR3 reads TGTGCCAGCAGGCCCCGGGACAGCCATAACTATGGCTACACCTTC. As protein: CASRPRDSHNYGYTF. This rearrangement joins TRBV6-2 or TRBV6-3 to TRBJ1-2; 7 positions match TRBD1. Trimming at V came to 6 bases and at J to 1 base, leaving 8 bases not matched to a gene. The CDR3 has 15 residues. The V gene's germline CDR1 is MNHEY and CDR2 SVGEGT.